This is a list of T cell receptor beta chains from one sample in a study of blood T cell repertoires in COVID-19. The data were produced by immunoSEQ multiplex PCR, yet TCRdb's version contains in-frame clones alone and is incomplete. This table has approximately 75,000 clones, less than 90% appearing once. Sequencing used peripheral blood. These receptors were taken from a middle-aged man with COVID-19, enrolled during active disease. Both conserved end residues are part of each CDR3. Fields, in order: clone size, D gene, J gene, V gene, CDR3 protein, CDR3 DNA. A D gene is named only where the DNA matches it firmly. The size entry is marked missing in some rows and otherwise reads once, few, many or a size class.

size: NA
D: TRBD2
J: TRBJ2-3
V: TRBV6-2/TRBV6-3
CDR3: CASSWAGDTDTQYF
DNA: TGTGCCAGCAGTTGGGCGGGAGACACAGATACGCAGTATTTT

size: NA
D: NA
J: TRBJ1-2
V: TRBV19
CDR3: CASSIDQAYGYTF
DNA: TGTGCCAGTAGTATAGATCAAGCCTATGGCTACACCTTC

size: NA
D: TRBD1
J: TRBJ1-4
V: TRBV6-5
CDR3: CASSRGQGEKLFF
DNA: TGTGCCAGCAGCAGAGGACAGGGTGAAAAACTGTTTTTT

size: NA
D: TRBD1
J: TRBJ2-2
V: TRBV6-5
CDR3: CASRPDREWTGELFF
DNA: TGTGCCAGCAGACCTGACAGGGAGTGGACCGGGGAGCTGTTTTTT

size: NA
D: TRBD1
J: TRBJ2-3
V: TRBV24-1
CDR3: CATSDLGTGVTDTQYF
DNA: TGTGCCACCAGTGATTTAGGGACAGGAGTCACAGATACGCAGTATTTT

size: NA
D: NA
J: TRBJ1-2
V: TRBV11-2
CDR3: CASSPSGVRGYTF
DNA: TGTGCCAGCAGCCCTAGCGGGGTTAGGGGCTACACCTTC

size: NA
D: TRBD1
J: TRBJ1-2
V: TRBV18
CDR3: CASSLEGQINYTF
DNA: TGTGCCAGCTCACTAGAGGGACAGATTAACTACACCTTC

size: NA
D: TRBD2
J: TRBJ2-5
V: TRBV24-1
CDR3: CATSDSGLVPETQYF
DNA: TGTGCCACCAGTGATTCGGGACTAGTCCCAGAGACCCAGTACTTC

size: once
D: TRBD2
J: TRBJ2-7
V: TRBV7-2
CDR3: CASSPHGLAGGPYEQYF
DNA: TGTGCCAGCAGCCCTCATGGACTAGCGGGAGGGCCGTACGAGCAGTACTTC

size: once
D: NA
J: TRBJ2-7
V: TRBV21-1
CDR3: CASNRTVPSYEQYF
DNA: TGTGCCAGCAATCGGACAGTCCCCTCCTACGAGCAGTACTTC

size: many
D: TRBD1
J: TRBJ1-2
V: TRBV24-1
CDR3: CATSDWTGGGYGYTF
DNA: TGTGCCACCAGTGATTGGACAGGGGGCGGCTATGGCTACACCTTC

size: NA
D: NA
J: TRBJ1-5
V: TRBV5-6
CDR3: CASSLATGSNQPQHF
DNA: TGTGCCAGCAGCTTGGCCACAGGGAGCAATCAGCCCCAGCATTTT

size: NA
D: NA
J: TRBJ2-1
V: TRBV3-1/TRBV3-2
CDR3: CASSPSRLEQFF
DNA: TGTGCCAGCAGCCCTTCTAGGTTGGAGCAGTTCTTC

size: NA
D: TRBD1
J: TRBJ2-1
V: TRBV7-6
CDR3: CASSLAAGTGHNEQFF
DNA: TGTGCCAGCAGCTTAGCTGCCGGGACAGGGCACAATGAGCAGTTCTTC

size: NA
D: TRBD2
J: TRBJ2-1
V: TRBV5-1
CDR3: CASSLEGGPMDEQFF
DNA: TGCGCCAGCAGCTTGGAGGGAGGGCCGATGGATGAGCAGTTCTTC

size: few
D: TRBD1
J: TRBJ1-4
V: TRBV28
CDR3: CASRLTGGAGNEKLFF
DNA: TGTGCCAGCAGACTAACAGGGGGCGCGGGTAATGAAAAACTGTTTTTT

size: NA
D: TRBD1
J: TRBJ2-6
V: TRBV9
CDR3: CASSVVGDRAFGANVLTF
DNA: TGTGCCAGCAGCGTAGTAGGGGACAGGGCTTTTGGGGCCAACGTCCTGACTTTC

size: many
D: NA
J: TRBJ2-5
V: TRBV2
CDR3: CASSVGVSRGGETQYF
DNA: TGTGCCAGCAGTGTGGGGGTGTCCAGGGGAGGGGAGACCCAGTACTTC

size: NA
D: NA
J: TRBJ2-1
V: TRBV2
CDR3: CASSEVVYNEQFF
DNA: TGTGCCAGCAGTGAAGTCGTCTACAATGAGCAGTTCTTC

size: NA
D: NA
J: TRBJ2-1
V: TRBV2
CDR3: CASSEQEGAEQFF
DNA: TGTGCCAGCAGTGAACAGGAAGGGGCTGAGCAGTTCTTC

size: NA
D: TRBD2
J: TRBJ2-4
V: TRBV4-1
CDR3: CASSQVGRAVGAKNIQYF
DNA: TGCGCCAGCAGCCAAGTGGGGAGGGCGGTGGGTGCCAAAAACATTCAGTACTTC

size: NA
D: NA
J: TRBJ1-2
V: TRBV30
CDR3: CAWSWWGANSDGYTF
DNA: TGTGCCTGGAGTTGGTGGGGCGCAAACTCCGATGGCTACACCTTC

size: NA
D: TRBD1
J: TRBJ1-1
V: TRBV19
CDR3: CASSPYWTGVRMNTEAFF
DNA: TGTGCCAGTAGTCCTTACTGGACAGGGGTTAGGATGAACACTGAAGCTTTCTTT

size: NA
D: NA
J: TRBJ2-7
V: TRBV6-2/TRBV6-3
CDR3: CASSYPERRSEQYF
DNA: TGTGCCAGCAGTTACCCGGAGCGGAGGAGCGAGCAGTACTTC

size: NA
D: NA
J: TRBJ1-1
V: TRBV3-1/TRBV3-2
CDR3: CASKDGKGTEAFF
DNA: TGTGCCAGCAAGGACGGAAAGGGGACTGAAGCTTTCTTT

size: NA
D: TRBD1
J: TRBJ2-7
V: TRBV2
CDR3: CASNDRDRYEQYF
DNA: TGTGCCAGCAACGACCGGGACAGGTACGAGCAGTACTTC

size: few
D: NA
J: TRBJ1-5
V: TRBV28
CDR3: CASSRGHGNQPQHF
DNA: TGTGCCAGCAGCCGTGGACACGGGAATCAGCCCCAGCATTTT

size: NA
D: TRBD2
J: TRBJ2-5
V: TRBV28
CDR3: CASSSGLAGDGETQYF
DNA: TGTGCCAGCAGTTCGGGGTTAGCGGGAGACGGCGAGACCCAGTACTTC

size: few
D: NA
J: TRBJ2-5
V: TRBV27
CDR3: CASSLSWGLQETQYF
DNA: TGTGCCAGCAGTTTAAGCTGGGGGCTACAAGAGACCCAGTACTTC

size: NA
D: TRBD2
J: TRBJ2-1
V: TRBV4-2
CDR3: CASSPGGTSGAYNEQFF
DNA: TGTGCCAGCAGCCCAGGGGGTACTAGCGGGGCCTACAATGAGCAGTTCTTC

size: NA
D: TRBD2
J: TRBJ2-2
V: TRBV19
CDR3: CARMGLANTGELFF
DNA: TGTGCCAGAATGGGACTAGCGAACACCGGGGAGCTGTTTTTT

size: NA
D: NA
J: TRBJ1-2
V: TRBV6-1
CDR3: CASSETGYGYTF
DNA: TGTGCCAGCAGTGAAACAGGCTATGGCTACACCTTC

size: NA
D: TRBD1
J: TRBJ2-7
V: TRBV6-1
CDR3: CASSALPGTGGYEQYF
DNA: TGTGCCAGCAGTGCGCTCCCCGGGACAGGGGGATACGAGCAGTACTTC

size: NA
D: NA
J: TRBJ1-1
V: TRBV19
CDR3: CASSQWTNTEAFF
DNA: TGTGCCAGTAGTCAATGGACAAACACTGAAGCTTTCTTT

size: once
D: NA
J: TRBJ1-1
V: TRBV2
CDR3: CATTVNTEAFF
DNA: TGTGCCACGACAGTGAACACTGAAGCTTTCTTT

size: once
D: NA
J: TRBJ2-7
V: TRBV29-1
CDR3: CSVGGGAGEQYF
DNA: TGCAGCGTCGGAGGTGGGGCGGGGGAGCAGTACTTC

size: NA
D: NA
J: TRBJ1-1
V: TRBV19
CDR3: CASSTQGAQAFF
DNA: TGTGCCAGTAGTACCCAAGGGGCTCAAGCTTTCTTT

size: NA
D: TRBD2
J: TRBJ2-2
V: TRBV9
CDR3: CASSVGGGTSGNPGELFF
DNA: TGTGCCAGCAGCGTAGGAGGGGGAACTAGCGGGAACCCCGGGGAGCTGTTTTTT

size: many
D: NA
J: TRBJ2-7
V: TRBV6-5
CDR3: CASRKQILYEQYF
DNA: TGTGCCAGCAGAAAACAGATACTTTACGAGCAGTACTTC